One and the same sample provided the 9 T cell receptor beta chains below, sequenced in a study of T cell responses to AZD1222 COVID-19 vaccine (dated by TCRdb to about 2021). Libraries were built with the immunoSEQ multiplex PCR assay. Imported from immuneACCESS, the table was reduced by TCRdb to in-frame sequences with V and J called. These copies leave out some clones; in studies compared against another copy, an unresolved V gene accounts for under half, and the cause of the remainder is not known. The sample table contains 90,000 to 120,000 clones; only one count was recorded for approximately 86% of them. The ten most abundant clones make up 2.5% to 4% of the sample. Reading the label with the study, this specimen's time point is: about 28 days (+/-7) after the second vaccine dose. Reading the label with the study, this specimen's treatment or condition is: meningococcal conjugate vaccine given as trial control.

Here the sequenced sample was peripheral blood, taken 28 days after the second dose of the MenACWY control vaccine. The source is an adult who received the MenACWY meningococcal vaccine as a control.

This chain uses TRBV6-6 with TRBJ1-2, with TRBD1 matching over 8 bases. After removal of 7 bases from V and 5 bases from J, the junction contained 12 bases not matched to a gene. Germline values: CDR1 MNHNY, CDR2 SVGAGI (reference sequence). CDR3 size: 15 residues. This CDR3 is CASNSPTGAPYGYTF. The CDR3 region has the DNA TGTGCCAGCAACTCCCCGACAGGGGCCCCATATGGCTACACCTTC.

This clone was seen more than once but under ten times. J is TRBJ2-3 and V is TRBV10-2; the match to TRBD2 covers 10 bases. V was clipped by 10 bases and J by 2 bases; unmatched bases: 9. The germline CDR1 and CDR2 sequences are WSHSY and SAAADI. The CDR3 is made up of 15 amino acids. The CDR3 loop is CATQRTSGYTDTQYF. The DNA of the CDR3 is TGCGCCACCCAGCGGACTAGCGGATACACAGATACGCAGTATTTT.

This sequence joins TRBV6-1 and TRBJ1-2, with unresolved D. V was trimmed by 1 base and J by 0 bases, leaving 6 bases between them. Germline CDR1 and CDR2: MNHNS and SASEGT. This CDR3 is 14 amino acids long. The CDR3 region is CASSEGRANYGYTF. CDR3 in DNA: TGTGCCAGCAGTGAAGGGAGAGCTAACTATGGCTACACCTTC.

The V gene is TRBV7-2, the J gene TRBJ1-2; TRBD1 agrees at 8 bases. The CDR3 loop spans 16 amino acids. The germline V gene encodes CDR1 SGHTA and CDR2 FQGNSA. Trimming at V came to 1 base and at J to 6 bases, leaving 10 bases not matched to a gene. CDR3 protein: CASSLGRRTGGDGYTF. CDR3 in DNA: TGTGCCAGCAGCTTAGGACGCCGAACAGGGGGAGATGGCTACACCTTC. The full variable domain, its missing parts supplied by reference TRBV7-2 and TRBJ1-2, is GAGVSQSPSNKVTEKGKDVELRCDPISGHTALYWYRQSLGQGLEFLIYFQGNSAPDKSGLPSDRFSAERTGGSVSTLTIQRTQQEDSAVYLCASSLGRRTGGDGYTFGSGTRLTVV.

The J gene is TRBJ1-1, the V gene TRBV6-5; D is unresolved. V was pared by 6 bases and J by 3 bases, with 11 bases between. The germline gives CDR1 MNHEY, CDR2 SVGAGI. The CDR3 extends over 13 amino acids. The CDR3 is CASRTRGDTEAFF. CDR3 DNA sequence: TGTGCCAGCAGGACGCGTGGGGACACTGAAGCTTTCTTT.

The chain has TRBV7-3 and TRBJ2-1; no clear D. There are 14 residues in the CDR3. The germline V gene encodes CDR1 SGHTA and CDR2 FQGTGA. Trimming took 2 bases from V and 7 from J, leaving 12 bases between them. For the CDR3, the DNA is TGTGCCAGCAGCTTAGTCTTTTCGGGTAATGAGCAGTTCTTC. The encoded protein is CASSLVFSGNEQFF.

V gene TRBV7-7 combines with J gene TRBJ2-5, with a tentative D call TRBD2 (5 bases). Trimming took 3 bases from V and 1 from J, leaving 9 bases between them. This CDR3 has 14 amino acids. In germline, CDR1 is SSHAT, CDR2 FNYEAQ (reference sequence). The CDR3 reads CASSLERGQETQYF. The CDR3 coding sequence is TGTGCCAGCAGCTTGGAACGGGGCCAAGAGACCCAGTACTTC. Filled out from reference TRBV7-7 and TRBJ2-5, the complete variable domain reads GAGVSQSPRYKVTKRGQDVTLRCDPISSHATLYWYQQALGQGPEFLTYFNYEAQPDKSGLPSDRFSAERPEGSISTLTIQRTEQRDSAMYRCASSLERGQETQYFGPGTRLLVL.

The J gene is TRBJ1-4, the V gene TRBV6-6; D perhaps matches TRBD1 (5 bases). Germline CDR1 and CDR2: MNHNY and SVGAGI (reference sequence). The CDR3 totals 14 residues. Trimming took off 6 bases at V and 7 bases at J, with 15 bases between the two ends. The CDR3 reads CASRGTLTGEKLFF. The DNA of the CDR3 is TGTGCCAGCAGAGGGACGTTAACGGGTGAAAAACTGTTTTTT.

This clone was observed a few times. The chain has TRBV5-4 and TRBJ2-3, with 10 bases lining up with TRBD2. Germline V gene lookup returns CDR1 SGHNT and CDR2 YYREEE (reference sequence). J lost 0 bases, V lost 4 bases, and 2 bases had no gene match. The CDR3 sequence is 15 residues long. The CDR3 nucleotides read TGTGCCAGCAGCGGACTAGCGGATAGCACAGATACGCAGTATTTT. Translating it yields CASSGLADSTDTQYF.